This passage covers 22 T cell receptor beta chains from one sample sequenced in a study of shared clonotypes between healthy human individuals. Terminally differentiated effector memory CD45RA+ cells were excluded from the naive CD8 cells, which were CD45RO-negative and positively selected for CCR7. TCRdb's table, derived via immunoSEQ multiplex PCR, lists solely in-frame clones and lacks some. This sample yields around 600,000 clones, of which nearly 98% are seen a single time; 0.3% belongs to the top ten. The sample comprised naive CD8+ T cells sorted from blood. These receptors all come from a man aged 25-45 years in good health.

The chain couples TRBV29-1 to TRBJ2-7; D is unresolved. Germline loops: CDR1 SQVTM, CDR2 ANQGSEA. The V gene lost 5 bases and the J gene lost 3 bases, with 11 bases spanning the gap. The CDR3 is made up of 12 amino acids. The chain's CDR3 is CSVQVLGYEQYF. CDR3 coding DNA: TGCAGCGTTCAGGTTTTAGGCTACGAGCAGTACTTC.

A word on this clone: Distinct nucleotide sequences in the sample also encode this CDR3. The chain recombines TRBV27 with TRBJ2-7, with D perhaps TRBD2 (5 bases). This CDR3 has 12 amino acids. Germline V gene data show CDR1 as MNHEY and CDR2 as SMNVEV (reference sequence). The V end was cut by 6 bases, the J end by 2 bases, with 8 bases between. This CDR3 is CASSPGAYEQYF. The CDR3 DNA reads TGTGCCAGCAGCCCCGGGGCCTACGAGCAGTACTTC.

This chain connects TRBV7-9 to TRBJ2-1; D is undetermined. Germline values: CDR1 SEHNR, CDR2 FQNEAQ (reference sequence). This CDR3 contains 15 residues. The V gene lost 2 bases and the J gene lost 7 bases, with 15 bases spanning the gap. In nucleotides, the CDR3 is TGTGCCAGCAGCTTAAGAGACTCGAGAGAGAATGAGCAGTTCTTC. Translation gives CASSLRDSRENEQFF.

The chain recombines TRBV11-2 with TRBJ2-1; 7 bases match TRBD2. This CDR3 comprises 18 residues. CDR1 SGHAT and CDR2 FQNNGV come from the germline V gene. Trimming at V came to 2 bases and at J to 4 bases, leaving 14 bases not matched to a gene. Here the CDR3 DNA reads TGTGCCAGCAGCTTAAGTAGCGGGTCCGCGGTGAATTACAATGAGCAGTTCTTC. It is translated as CASSLSSGSAVNYNEQFF.

J is TRBJ2-7 and V is TRBV30, with D possibly matching TRBD1 (5 bases). The V gene lost 0 bases and the J gene lost 3 bases, with 9 bases spanning the gap. The V gene's germline CDR1 is GTSNPN and CDR2 SVGIG (reference sequence). This CDR3 spans 13 amino acids. The CDR3 sequence is CAWSVGTGYEQYF. DNA of the CDR3: TGTGCCTGGAGTGTAGGTACAGGCTACGAGCAGTACTTC.

This rearrangement joins TRBV28 to TRBJ1-2; TRBD1 agrees at 7 bases. The CDR3 spans 15 residues. With 6 bases clipped from V and 2 bases from J, the junction kept 9 bases outside the gene matches. Germline lookup yields CDR1 MDHEN and CDR2 SYDVKM. In nucleotides, the CDR3 is TGTGCCAGCAGGCTAGAAGGGACAGTGAACTATGGCTACACCTTC. Its translation: CASRLEGTVNYGYTF.

CDR3 coding DNA: TGTGCCAGCATCCTGGGGGCAGTTCTTTACTATGGCTACACCTTC. Its protein product is CASILGAVLYYGYTF. The rearrangement joins TRBV7-9 to TRBJ1-2; D is perhaps TRBD1 (6 bases). V lost 7 bases and J 3 bases, leaving 18 bases between the germline ends. The CDR3 consists of 15 residues. CDR1 SEHNR and CDR2 FQNEAQ come from the germline V gene (reference sequence).

The gene calls are TRBV28 and TRBJ2-1; 9 nucleotides match TRBD1. V was clipped by 6 bases and J by 10 bases; unmatched bases: 13. Germline V gives CDR1 MDHEN, CDR2 SYDVKM. This CDR3 comprises 15 residues. The CDR3: CASSPRDRAFREQFF. In nucleotides, the CDR3 is TGTGCCAGCAGCCCTCGGGACAGGGCTTTTCGGGAGCAGTTCTTC.

This clone is a singleton in its sample. This chain uses TRBV27 with TRBJ2-1; D is possibly TRBD1 (8 bases). The CDR3 runs 14 residues. The germline V and J ends were trimmed by 6 bases and 8 bases, with 17 bases remaining between them. Germline CDR1 and CDR2: MNHEY and SMNVEV (reference sequence). The CDR3 region has the DNA TGTGCCAGCAGGGGGGGGACAGGTAGATATGAGCAGTTCTTC. This sequence encodes CASRGGTGRYEQFF.

The genes are TRBV4-3 and TRBJ1-1, with 8 bases lining up with TRBD1. Unmatched junction bases numbered 9, after V lost 4 bases and J lost 8 bases. The CDR3 totals 14 residues. Germline CDR1 LGHNA, CDR2 YSLEER. CDR3 region: CASSPNPGQVEAFF. The CDR3 DNA is TGCGCCAGCAGCCCTAATCCGGGACAGGTAGAAGCTTTCTTT.

The chain employs TRBV6-1 and TRBJ2-7; D gene uncertain. Germline V gene data show CDR1 as MNHNS and CDR2 as SASEGT. This CDR3 has 13 amino acids. The V and J ends lost 1 base and 2 bases respectively, with 6 bases between them. This CDR3 is CASSEDKTYEQYF. CDR3 DNA sequence: TGTGCCAGCAGTGAAGACAAGACCTACGAGCAGTACTTC.

V is TRBV29-1 and J is TRBJ1-5; weak D call: TRBD1 (6 bases). This CDR3 comprises 12 residues. Germline V gene lookup returns CDR1 SQVTM and CDR2 ANQGSEA. V lost 7 bases and J 9 bases, leaving 16 bases between the germline ends. The CDR3 region is CSGRGDIGPQHF. As DNA, the CDR3 is TGCAGCGGAAGAGGGGACATTGGGCCCCAGCATTTT.

CDR3 amino acids: CASSFRVGEFSYNEQFF. DNA of the CDR3: TGTGCCAGCAGCTTCCGAGTGGGGGAATTCTCCTACAATGAGCAGTTCTTC. This chain uses TRBV7-8 with TRBJ2-1, with D perhaps given as TRBD1 or TRBD2 (5 bases each). From germline, CDR1 is SGHVS and CDR2 FQNEAQ. The CDR3 loop spans 17 amino acids. Trimming pared 3 bases from V and 0 bases from J, leaving 15 bases between.

The CDR3 region has the DNA TGTGCCAGCAGTCGGTCTGGGGAGTTTACCGAGCAGTACTTC. It translates to CASSRSGEFTEQYF. This chain uses TRBV27 with TRBJ2-7; a weak D match, TRBD2 (5 bases). CDR3 length: 14 residues. Trimming cost V 5 bases and J 6 bases, with 17 bases left between them. Germline CDR1 and CDR2: MNHEY and SMNVEV (reference sequence).

This rearrangement joins TRBV10-3 to TRBJ2-2; D might be TRBD2 (6 bases). Germline V lookup: CDR1 ENHRY, CDR2 SYGVKD. This CDR3 has 15 amino acids. V dropped 2 bases and J dropped 3 bases, with 10 bases sitting between them. CDR3: CAISEIGEDTGELFF. In nucleotides, the CDR3 is TGTGCCATCAGTGAGATCGGGGAGGACACCGGGGAGCTGTTTTTT.

Concerning this clone: At one of its ends the junction is not consistent with the germline gene, which may arise from a read error. The chain links TRBV7-7 to TRBJ2-5, with D maybe TRBD1 (9 bases). Germline V gene lookup returns CDR1 SSHAT and CDR2 FNYEAQ (reference sequence). The CDR3 consists of 17 residues. CDR3 DNA: TGTGCTAGCAGCTTAGCGGGGACAGGGCGGCTTACAGCGACCCAGTACTTC. Residues: CASSLAGTGRLTATQYF.

The V and J genes are TRBV6-1 and TRBJ2-7; perhaps TRBD1 as D (6 bases). The V and J ends lost 10 bases and 2 bases respectively, with 18 bases between them. From germline, CDR1 is MNHNS and CDR2 SASEGT. This CDR3 has 14 amino acids. The CDR3 DNA follows: TGTGCCACCAGGTACCTAGACAGGCCCTACGAGCAGTACTTC. This codes for CATRYLDRPYEQYF.

J is TRBJ1-3 and V is TRBV4-1; maybe TRBD1 (6 bases). This CDR3 contains 15 residues. Germline assignment: CDR1 MGHRA and CDR2 YSYEKL. V lost 5 bases and J 0 bases, leaving 11 bases between the germline ends. Here the CDR3 DNA reads TGCGCCAGCAGCATAGACAGGAGCTCTGGAAACACCATATATTTT. Translating it yields CASSIDRSSGNTIYF.

In DNA, the CDR3 is TGTGCCAGCAACCCCCGGGGAATCGAAGCCGCCAATACGCAGTATTTT. Translating gives CASNPRGIEAANTQYF. The chain has TRBV5-8 and TRBJ2-3; D might be TRBD2 (5 bases). Between the trimmed V and J ends, which lost 6 bases and 7 bases, there was a span of 24 bases. CDR1 is SGHTS, CDR2 YDEGEE, per germline. The CDR3 length is 16 residues.

The chain uses TRBV7-9 and TRBJ1-2, with D perhaps TRBD1 (6 bases). V lost 4 bases and J 1 base, leaving 19 bases between the germline ends. The germline V gene has CDR1 SEHNR and CDR2 FQNEAQ (reference sequence). The CDR3 is made up of 17 amino acids. The CDR3 protein is CASSSLIRQANNYGYTF. DNA for the CDR3: TGTGCCAGCAGCTCCCTAATAAGACAGGCTAATAACTATGGCTACACCTTC.

The chain combines TRBV4-1 with TRBJ2-7; 7 nucleotides line up with TRBD2. CDR1 is MGHRA and CDR2 is YSYEKL in the germline V gene. V shed 2 bases and J 0 bases; nucleotides not matched to a gene: 16. CDR3 length equals 19 residues. The CDR3 spells CASSQTTGISLADSYEQYF. In DNA, the CDR3 is TGCGCCAGCAGCCAAACGACGGGGATTTCGCTAGCGGACTCCTACGAGCAGTACTTC.

The gene calls are TRBV7-9 and TRBJ1-5; no definite D call. Germline assignment: CDR1 SEHNR and CDR2 FQNEAQ (reference sequence). Trimming shortened V by 1 base and J by 5 bases, and 9 bases separated the two germline ends. The CDR3 covers 14 residues. This chain's CDR3 is CASSLEGGDQPQHF. The CDR3, as DNA: TGTGCCAGCAGCTTAGAGGGCGGAGATCAGCCCCAGCATTTT. Full variable domain (missing parts from reference TRBV7-9 and TRBJ1-5): DTGVSQNPRHKITKRGQNVTFRCDPISEHNRLYWYRQTLGQGPEFLTYFQNEAQLEKSRLLSDRFSAERPKGSFSTLEIQRTEQGDSAMYLCASSLEGGDQPQHFGDGTRLSIL.